The source of this T cell receptor beta chain is a study of a mutant IDH1 vaccine in newly diagnosed glioma. Study at large: Those enrolled had earlier been treated with radiotherapy, temozolomide, or both, mostly both. V12 fell at week 35 and V13, the study end, at week 47.

Noted time point: week 47, end of study. One vaccine dose held 300 ug of mutant IDH1 20-mer peptide and came with topical imiquimod. Administration of eight vaccinations to patients took place in weeks 1, 3, 5, 7, 11, 15, 19, 23. Remarks on this clone: The antigen is unknown.

Germline loops: CDR1 LNHDA, CDR2 SQIVND (reference sequence). The V and J ends lost 5 bases and 2 bases respectively, with 10 bases between them. CDR3 length equals 14 residues. The repertoire was sequenced with immunoSEQ multiplex PCR; TCRdb's copy has only in-frame clones and lacks some. Among around 53,000 clones listed, approximately 84% were seen once. The origin of this receptor is a woman aged 25 to 39 with glioma. Some clones in this sample may be carry-over from other donors' samples. Material: PBMCs, obtained from a glioma patient whose treatment included an IDH1 peptide vaccine. The chain couples TRBV19 to TRBJ1-5, with D perhaps matching TRBD1 (5 bases). The CDR3 reads CASSYGGGNQPQHF. Written as DNA, the CDR3 is TGTGCCAGTAGTTACGGGGGAGGCAATCAGCCCCAGCATTTT.